These T cell receptor beta chains were read from a single sample in a study of T cell clones after liver transplantation. The repertoire was sequenced with immunoSEQ multiplex PCR; TCRdb's copy has only in-frame clones and lacks some. Here the sample spans 50,000 to 60,000 clones, approximately 77% being singletons. The source was CD4+ T cells from blood, collected at the 22-month timepoint. The receptors were sampled from a human patient who received a liver transplant. A share of the T cells may be of graft donor origin. CDR3s leave out the opening cysteine and the closing phenylalanine or tryptophan.

v_gene,len,j_gene,CDR3aa
TRBV6-5,10,TRBJ1-5,ASSRGDQPQH
TRBV14,10,TRBJ2-5,ASSPAGTAQY
TRBV7-2,13,TRBJ2-7,ASSLAPLAGYEQY
TRBV7-7,12,TRBJ2-2,ASSPGTGAGELF
TRBV12-5,18,TRBJ2-2,ASSRGFSKRGAFHTGELF
TRBV5-1,12,TRBJ1-1,ASSGQGMNTEAF
TRBV28,13,TRBJ1-2,ASSLIPAGKYGYT
TRBV6-1,13,TRBJ2-7,ASTTGSGAHYEQY
TRBV28,12,TRBJ2-7,ASTRGGSSYEQY
TRBV6-1,14,TRBJ2-2,ASSEPTAQNTGELF
TRBV7-2,14,TRBJ1-2,ASSKNLGKGGRGYT
TRBV28,13,TRBJ2-5,ASSSSFAGGETQY
TRBV19,12,TRBJ2-2,ASSRGSYTGELF
TRBV18,11,TRBJ2-5,ASSPGAQETQY
TRBV29-1,13,TRBJ1-4,SVTWTGTGTEKLF
TRBV29-1,10,TRBJ2-3,SVGQGTDTQY
TRBV5-4,12,TRBJ1-1,ASSPGQTSTEAF
TRBV6-6,11,TRBJ1-1,ASSYDRNTEAF
TRBV7-7,10,TRBJ1-1,ASSNEKGEAF
TRBV28,12,TRBJ1-5,ASSFAGARQPQH
TRBV18,11,TRBJ2-3,ASSPMGVDTQY